This is a list of T cell receptor beta chains from one sample in a study of blood T cell dynamics during melanoma immunotherapy. The assay was immunoSEQ multiplex PCR, and TCRdb's table has in-frame clones only and misses some. The sample includes roughly 4,200 clones, about 85% of them seen just once. The specimen comprised blood, sampled from a patient treated with checkpoint blockade. The receptors were gathered from a human donor with melanoma. The CDR3 runs from the conserved cysteine through the conserved F or W. The order of the fields is clone size, CDR3 length, V gene, CDR3 protein. The size field is filled for only some rows; it gives once, few, many or a size class.

.	13	TRBV5-1	CASSLTGRTEAFF
.	13	TRBV27	CASSLVGNTEAFF
.	16	TRBV6-5	CASSYSGLGDSYEQYF
.	12	TRBV7-9	CASSLDRWGYTF
.	18	TRBV19	CASSIGPRRQAQGAGYTF
few	11	TRBV29-1	CSAGAGNTIYF
.	13	TRBV7-2	CASSPDNNYGYTF
.	13	TRBV9	CASSVGGLYGYTF
.	15	TRBV21-1	CASSKAWQGAEKLFF
few	15	TRBV19	CASSITGPTNQPQHF
.	14	TRBV18	CASSPDRVNTEAFF
once	15	TRBV7-6	CASSPTEGTFYEQYF
.	16	TRBV7-9	CASSLRGISGANVLTF
.	17	TRBV23-1	CASSPSGQGRSNQPQHF
once	15	TRBV5-6	CASSLPGTGNSPLHF
.	14	TRBV6-5	CASTPGYSGNTIYF
.	11	TRBV25-1	CASNRNTEAFF
few	15	TRBV7-9	CASSPQSSYNSPLHF
.	13	TRBV30	CAWSDPGGFEAFF
.	13	TRBV9	CASSTWDNEKLFF
.	12	TRBV30	CAWAGGPYEQYF
few	16	TRBV18	CASSQVGPLANYGYTF